What follows are 27 T cell receptor beta chains derived from one specimen sequenced in a study of PD-1 blockade in classical Hodgkin lymphoma. The repertoire was sequenced with immunoSEQ multiplex PCR; TCRdb's copy has only in-frame clones and lacks some. The sample consists of 10,000 to 13,000 clones, around 79% of them appearing once. All trial patients relapsed after autologous stem cell transplantation. Sequenced here: peripheral blood mononuclear cells (PBMCs), sampled at baseline. These receptors were taken from a human donor with classical Hodgkin lymphoma.

The rearrangement uses TRBV6-6 and TRBJ1-4; D remains ambiguous. V lost 0 bases and J 1 base, leaving 6 bases between the germline ends. CDR1 MNHNY and CDR2 SVGAGI come from the germline V gene (reference sequence). The CDR3 consists of 15 residues. CDR3 bases: TGTGCCAGCAGTTACTCGCGGGAAACTAATGAAAAACTGTTTTTT. Its translation is CASSYSRETNEKLFF.

The chain recombines TRBV6-6 with TRBJ2-7; 11 bases are a match to TRBD2. The germline CDR1 and CDR2 sequences are MNHNY and SVGAGI (reference sequence). The CDR3 totals 15 residues. V shed 6 bases, J shed 3 bases, and the junction held 7 bases outside the gene matches. The chain's CDR3 is CASRDLAGGFYEQYF. In nucleotides, the CDR3 is TGTGCCAGCAGAGATCTAGCGGGGGGTTTCTACGAGCAGTACTTC.

The V call is TRBV7-3, the J call TRBJ2-1; no reliable D call. Germline CDR1 and CDR2: SGHTA and FQGTGA. V lost 2 bases, J lost 5 bases, and 13 bases lay in between. The CDR3 has 15 amino acids. CDR3 sequence reads: CASSLSADADNEQFF. As DNA, the CDR3 is TGTGCCAGCAGCTTATCGGCCGACGCGGACAATGAGCAGTTCTTC.

The table lists this clone with a few counts. The chain links TRBV19 to TRBJ2-2; possible D gene TRBD2, 6 bases. V lost 6 bases and J lost 3, with 14 bases in between. The CDR3 covers 15 residues. CDR1 and CDR2 from the germline V gene are LNHDA and SQIVND (reference sequence). CDR3 region: CASRPSALDTGELFF. The CDR3, as DNA: TGTGCCAGTAGACCTAGCGCCTTGGACACCGGGGAGCTGTTTTTT.

In its sample, this clone was seen once. J is TRBJ2-1 and V is TRBV9, with 7 nucleotides matching TRBD2. The J segment lost 9 bases and the V segment lost 0 bases, leaving 12 bases of the junction unmatched. Looked up from germline, CDR1 is SGDLS and CDR2 is YYNGEE. The CDR3 loop spans 16 amino acids. CDR3 bases: TGTGCCAGCAGCGTAGTTTCTGGCGGGGGTTTGGGTGAGCAGTTCTTC. Its protein product is CASSVVSGGGLGEQFF.

This clone has a handful of counts. The chain combines TRBV7-2 with TRBJ2-5; D not resolved. Germline-derived CDR1 and CDR2 are SGHTA and FQGNSA. Trimming took off 5 bases at V and 5 bases at J, with 9 bases between the two ends. The CDR3 covers 12 residues. In nucleotides, the CDR3 is TGTGCCAGCAGCCGGTACGGGGAGACCCAGTACTTC. Protein sequence: CASSRYGETQYF.

The V gene is TRBV6-5, the J gene TRBJ1-2; 7 bases map to TRBD1. The CDR3 contains 14 residues. V was pared by 6 bases and J by 8 bases, with 12 bases of the junction left unmatched. The germline V gene encodes CDR1 MNHEY and CDR2 SVGAGI. DNA for the CDR3: TGTGCCAGCAGCTTAACCGACAGGGTCCTGGGCTACACCTTC. Encoded protein: CASSLTDRVLGYTF.

The genes are TRBV7-9 and TRBJ1-1, with 8 nucleotides matching TRBD1. The germline V gene has CDR1 SEHNR and CDR2 FQNEAQ (reference sequence). Trimming at V came to 4 bases and at J to 4 bases, leaving 5 bases not matched to a gene. The CDR3 has 14 residues. DNA of the CDR3: TGTGCCAGCAGCTCCGGACAGGGTAGCACTGAAGCTTTCTTT. It yields the protein CASSSGQGSTEAFF.

The V and J genes are TRBV4-3 and TRBJ2-1; D tentatively fits TRBD1 or TRBD2 (6 bases each). There are 15 residues in the CDR3. Germline V gene sequence: CDR1 LGHNA, CDR2 YSLEER. Trimming left V 4 bases short and J 4 bases short, with 14 bases between. This CDR3 reads CASSPYGGGYNEQFF. The CDR3 DNA reads as TGCGCCAGCAGCCCTTATGGAGGGGGATACAATGAGCAGTTCTTC.

Concerning this clone itself: One end of the junction fails to match germline, which may point to a read error. The J gene is TRBJ2-1, the V gene TRBV6-6; TRBD1 agrees at 8 bases. Germline lookup yields CDR1 MNHNY and CDR2 SVGAGI (reference sequence). CDR3 length: 15 amino acids. This CDR3 is CASSRGQGSNNEQFF. CDR3 bases: TGTGCCAGCAGTCGCGGACAGGGCTCCAACAATGAGCAGTTCTTC.

The J gene is TRBJ1-5, the V gene TRBV28; 7 bases align to TRBD1. Germline CDR1 MDHEN, CDR2 SYDVKM. After removal of 8 bases from V and 11 bases from J, the junction contained 15 bases not matched to a gene. The CDR3 is 14 residues long. This CDR3 reads CASSSGQENAAQHF. Here the CDR3 DNA reads TGTGCCAGCTCCTCTGGACAGGAGAATGCGGCCCAGCATTTT.

CDR3 loop: CASKLGISYNSPLHF. The CDR3, as DNA: TGTGCCAGCAAGTTAGGGATCTCCTATAATTCACCCCTCCACTTT. The V call is TRBV6-5, the J call TRBJ1-6, with D unclear. Per germline, CDR1 MNHEY and CDR2 SVGAGI. Trimming left V 7 bases short and J 0 bases short, with 10 bases between. This CDR3 region has 15 residues.

This clone was observed a handful of times. The CDR3 here is CAWWDRGGGGELFF. The CDR3, as DNA: TGTGCCTGGTGGGACAGGGGTGGAGGCGGGGAGCTGTTTTTT. The rearrangement uses TRBV30 and TRBJ2-2, with 10 bases matching TRBD1. Germline values: CDR1 GTSNPN, CDR2 SVGIG (reference sequence). J was trimmed by 7 bases and V by 5 bases; bases with no gene match: 7. The CDR3 contains 14 residues.

This clone has only a few counts. The chain is built from TRBV6-1 and TRBJ2-5, with 7 bases lining up with TRBD1. V was clipped by 8 bases and J by 9 bases; unmatched bases: 6. The CDR3 covers 11 residues. Germline V gives CDR1 MNHNS, CDR2 SASEGT. The CDR3 nucleotides are TGTGCCAGCCAAAAAGACAGGGCCCAGTACTTC. It encodes CASQKDRAQYF.

V gene TRBV7-8 combines with J gene TRBJ2-7; tentative D call: TRBD2 (5 bases). The V end lost 3 bases, the J end lost 2 bases, and 8 bases lay between the germline ends. In germline, CDR1 is SGHVS, CDR2 FQNEAQ. CDR3 length: 13 amino acids. CDR3 sequence: CASSFRGPYEQYV. For the CDR3, the DNA is TGTGCCAGCAGCTTTCGAGGGCCCTACGAGCAGTACGTC.

The V call is TRBV30, the J call TRBJ1-1; tentative D call: TRBD1 (5 bases). Trimming pared 5 bases from V and 5 bases from J, leaving 12 bases between. The CDR3 is 12 amino acids. Per the germline V gene, CDR1 is GTSNPN and CDR2 is SVGIG (reference sequence). CDR3 sequence (DNA): TGTGCCTGGCGGGGGGGTGATACTGAAGCTTTCTTT. Protein product: CAWRGGDTEAFF.

On this clone itself: Its ends do not fully match the called genes, so a read error is possible. The chain links TRBV5-5 to TRBJ2-7, with D unresolved. The germline V gene has CDR1 SGHKS and CDR2 YYEKEE (reference sequence). CDR3 length: 15 amino acids. CDR3 in DNA: TGTGCCAGCAGTTTGGACGTGGCAAGCTCCTACGAGCAGTACTTC. Protein sequence: CASSLDVASSYEQYF.

Concerning this clone: Other DNA sequences in the sample encode the same CDR3. The rearrangement uses TRBV5-4 and TRBJ2-1; D tentatively reads TRBD1 or TRBD2 (6 bases each). Germline V CDR1 and CDR2: SGHNT, YYREEE (reference sequence). The CDR3 has 16 residues. The V end was cut by 0 bases, the J end by 3 bases, with 13 bases between. Here the CDR3 DNA reads TGTGCCAGCAGCTTGGGGGGGGCAGGTGGCTACAATGAGCAGTTCTTC. Translating gives CASSLGGAGGYNEQFF.

This clone rates as medium-sized. The V and J genes are TRBV6-1 and TRBJ1-6, with TRBD1 matching 8 bases. This CDR3 is 13 amino acids long. Germline V CDR1 and CDR2: MNHNS, SASEGT. J was trimmed by 6 bases and V by 8 bases; bases with no gene match: 3. The CDR3 spells CASFDRGNSPLHF. CDR3 nucleotide sequence: TGTGCCAGCTTCGACAGGGGTAATTCACCCCTCCACTTT.

The J gene is TRBJ1-1, the V gene TRBV28; a weak D match, TRBD1 (5 bases). V was cut by 5 bases and J by 1 base, with 14 bases left in between. CDR3 length: 15 amino acids. In germline, CDR1 is MDHEN, CDR2 SYDVKM. The CDR3 region has the DNA TGTGCCAGCAGTGGTTCGAGTGACAGGAACACTGAAGCTTTCTTT. The encoded protein is CASSGSSDRNTEAFF.

The chain has TRBV5-1 and TRBJ1-6; possible D gene TRBD1, 5 bases. The V end was cut by 0 bases, the J end by 11 bases, with 18 bases between. Germline assignment: CDR1 SGHRS and CDR2 YFSETQ. This CDR3 has 16 amino acids. As DNA, the CDR3 is TGCGCCAGCAGCTTGGTTAGGTCTGGACAACCGACACCCCTCCACTTT. As protein: CASSLVRSGQPTPLHF.

This clone was observed once. This sequence joins TRBV28 and TRBJ2-1; 10 bases agree with TRBD2. Germline CDR1 reads MDHEN; CDR2 reads SYDVKM. The length of the CDR3 is 16 residues. The V gene end was trimmed by 2 bases and the J gene end by 7 bases; junction bases not matched to a gene: 8. The CDR3: CASSLMFQRGGNEQFF. The DNA for the CDR3 is TGTGCCAGCAGTTTAATGTTCCAGCGGGGGGGGAATGAGCAGTTCTTC. Combining the CDR3 with reference TRBV28 and TRBJ2-1 gives the whole variable domain DVKVTQSSRYLVKRTGEKVFLECVQDMDHENMFWYRQDPGLGLRLIYFSYDVKMKEKGDIPEGYSVSREKKERFSLILESASTNQTSMYLCASSLMFQRGGNEQFFGPGTRLTVL.

The chain employs TRBV6-1 and TRBJ1-4; D gene unclear. The germline CDR1 and CDR2 sequences are MNHNS and SASEGT. With 8 bases removed from V and 8 bases from J, the gap between germline ends came to 15 bases. The CDR3 extends over 13 amino acids. CDR3 sequence (DNA): TGTGCCAGCGCCCGGGGATTCGACGAAAAACTGTTTTTT. It codes for CASARGFDEKLFF.

CDR3 residues: CASRVNAGSYNSPLHF. The CDR3, as DNA: TGCGCCAGCAGGGTCAACGCGGGCTCCTATAATTCACCCCTCCACTTT. V is TRBV5-1 and J is TRBJ1-6; D remains ambiguous. This CDR3 has 16 residues. Germline-derived CDR1 and CDR2 are SGHRS and YFSETQ. V was cut by 5 bases and J by 0 bases, with 12 bases left in between.

This clone was picked up a small number of times. The chain combines TRBV7-2 with TRBJ1-1; D is unclear. The CDR3 is 14 residues long. V gave up 5 bases and J gave up 1 base, with 11 bases separating them. Germline lookup yields CDR1 SGHTA and CDR2 FQGNSA. In DNA, the CDR3 is TGTGCCAGCAGCATTACGACTGGGAACACTGAAGCTTTCTTT. Translating gives CASSITTGNTEAFF. Variable domain in full (rest from reference TRBV7-2 and TRBJ1-1): GAGVSQSPSNKVTEKGKDVELRCDPISGHTALYWYRQSLGQGLEFLIYFQGNSAPDKSGLPSDRFSAERTGGSVSTLTIQRTQQEDSAVYLCASSITTGNTEAFFGQGTRLTVV.

The genes are TRBV15 and TRBJ1-5; D gene unclear. The length of the CDR3 is 17 residues. The V end was cut by 0 bases, the J end by 5 bases, with 17 bases between. Germline V lookup: CDR1 LNHNV, CDR2 YYDKDF (reference sequence). CDR3 nucleotide sequence: TGTGCCACCAGCAGAGAGATGGCCGGCGGGCGGTATCAGCCCCAGCATTTT. Translation: CATSREMAGGRYQPQHF.

In nucleotides, the CDR3 is TGTGCCATGGGCAGAGGACCGGCGGAGCCCCAGCATTTT. Amino acids: CAMGRGPAEPQHF. The V and J genes are TRBV10-3 and TRBJ1-5; D unclear. The germline V gene encodes CDR1 ENHRY and CDR2 SYGVKD. V was cut by 9 bases and J by 8 bases, with 17 bases left in between. The CDR3 covers 13 residues.